This record covers a single TCR beta chain. The entry originates in a study of CD8 T cells in ankylosing spondylitis. Each TCR beta library was made by quantitative 5'-RACE that incorporated molecular barcodes. TCRdb fed the 5' RACE reads into MiXCR, producing one record per CDR3 protein. The repertoire consists of about 23,000 distinct CDR3 sequences, with about a sixth occurring once and the leading ten covering around 28%. Germline V CDR1 and CDR2: SGHVS, FQNEAQ. V trimming: 5 bases; J trimming: 5 bases; junction bases outside the gene matches: 10. CDR3 length equals 15 residues. The chain uses TRBV7-8 and TRBJ2-5; TRBD1 matches 8 bases. This TCR was recovered from a male donor with ankylosing spondylitis or in good health (not recorded which). Sequencing used blood. This CDR3 reads CASSPHQGAKETQYF. The CDR3 bases are TGTGCCAGCAGCCCCCATCAGGGGGCGAAGGAGACCCAGTACTTC.